This TCR beta chain was obtained from a study of T cell repertoires in aging, cancer and after chemotherapy. Overall study: Healthy donor repertoires were recorded over several months to years and showed clear clonal overlap. The whole study produced a dataset of millions of TCR reads. Study-wide findings and caveats: In each cancer cohort, median generation probability increased across chemotherapy, suggesting thymic output rebounded.

Amplification of TCR beta used genomic DNA extracted from peripheral blood. Rearranged V-D-J TRB sequences were amplified with a mixed TRB-A/B primer pool. From the multiplex PCR reads, TCRdb called clonotypes with MiXCR, one entry per CDR3 protein. Of roughly 3,000 distinct CDR3 sequences in the sample, about 30% are singletons; the top ten hold about an eighth. In this sample, this clonotype turned up a few times. The antigen is not known. CDR1 and CDR2 from the germline V gene are WNHNN and SYGVQD (reference sequence). V dropped 3 bases and J dropped 11 bases, with 4 bases sitting between them. This CDR3 has 9 amino acids.

Material: blood. The chain uses TRBV10-1 and TRBJ1-1, with unresolved D. The TCR comes from a human donor in good health. As DNA, the CDR3 is TGCGCCAGCAGTGATAGGGCTTTCTTT. Translation gives CASSDRAFF.